This T cell receptor beta chain was recovered during a study of blood T cell repertoires in COVID-19. The repertoire was sequenced with immunoSEQ multiplex PCR; TCRdb's copy has only in-frame clones and lacks some. Among about 160,000 clones listed, roughly 82% were seen once. Germline assignment: CDR1 MDHEN and CDR2 SYDVKM. V was shortened by 5 bases and J by 0 bases, with 10 bases between the two germline ends. The CDR3 extends over 14 amino acids. This clonotype was obtained from a man between 65 and 85 years old with acute or convalescent COVID-19. The chain has TRBV28 and TRBJ2-5; a weak D match, TRBD1 (5 bases). The sample consisted of peripheral blood. The CDR3 DNA follows: TGTGCCAGCAGTCGACAGTCGTACCAAGAGACCCAGTACTTC. This translates into CASSRQSYQETQYF.